Listed below are T cell receptor beta chains from one sample, sequenced in a study of shared clonotypes between healthy human individuals. Using immunoSEQ multiplex PCR, the repertoire was profiled, and TCRdb retains in-frame clones only, with some absent. The top ten hold less than 15% of the sample, which has about 96,000 clones, about 45% seen once. Input material: PBMCs. All receptors derive from a woman in her 40s in good health. Some clones in this sample may be carry-over from other donors' samples. Both conserved end residues are part of each CDR3. Each record gives: J gene, V gene, D gene, clone size, CDR3 DNA, CDR3 protein. The D gene is left open where the match is weak. Part of the rows lack a size; the others show once, few, many or a class for expanded clones.

>TRBJ2-3|TRBV15|.|once
TGTGCCACCAGCGGTCGAACAGCGGCAGATACGCAGTATTTT
CATSGRTAADTQYF
>TRBJ2-5|TRBV30|.|.
TGTGCCTGGAGTAACAACGCTCAAGAGACCCAGTACTTC
CAWSNNAQETQYF
>TRBJ2-1|TRBV7-2|.|.
TGTGCCAGCAGCTTTTGGAAGGGAAATGAGCAGTTCTTC
CASSFWKGNEQFF
>TRBJ1-2|TRBV7-9|TRBD1|.
TGTGCCAGCAGCGCGGGGACAGACTATGGCTACACCTTC
CASSAGTDYGYTF
>TRBJ1-1|TRBV29-1|TRBD1|.
TGCAGCGTAAGGACAGGCATGAACACTGAAGCTTTCTTT
CSVRTGMNTEAFF
>TRBJ1-4|TRBV5-1|.|.
TGCGCCAGCAGCTTGGAGGACGCTGAAAAACTGTTTTTT
CASSLEDAEKLFF
>TRBJ1-5|TRBV30|.|few
TGTGCCTGGAGGGGGCCGGGGAGGAACAATCAGCCCCAGCATTTT
CAWRGPGRNNQPQHF
>TRBJ2-1|TRBV5-4|.|.
TGTGCCAGCAGCTTAGACAGGACGGCTTTAGGAAATGAGCAGTTCTTC
CASSLDRTALGNEQFF
>TRBJ2-5|TRBV4-1|TRBD2|few
TGCGCCAGCAGATCACAAACTAGCGGGCAAGAGACCCAGTACTTC
CASRSQTSGQETQYF
>TRBJ2-7|TRBV4-2|.|.
TGTGCCAGCAGCCAAGTCGCCTGGGGCAGGGCGACCTACGAGCAGTACTTC
CASSQVAWGRATYEQYF
>TRBJ2-5|TRBV30|TRBD2|few
TGTGCCTGGAGCCGCGGACTAGCGGGAGGAGAGACCCAGTACTTC
CAWSRGLAGGETQYF
>TRBJ1-1|TRBV29-1|.|.
TGCAGCGCAGGACAACAGAACACTGAAGCTTTCTTT
CSAGQQNTEAFF
>TRBJ1-2|TRBV30|.|.
TGTGCCTGGAGTTTTCCTTGGATGGGGGGCTACACCTTC
CAWSFPWMGGYTF
>TRBJ2-5|TRBV2|.|.
TGTGCCATCTCGGAGGGCGGTAGGGGGACCCAGTACTTC
CAISEGGRGTQYF
>TRBJ1-2|TRBV7-2|.|once
TGTGCCAGCAGCCCATCCGGGGCCGAGTCCTATGGCTACACCTTC
CASSPSGAESYGYTF
>TRBJ2-5|TRBV30|TRBD2|few
TGTGCCTGGAGTTTAGCGGGAGAGACCCAGTACTTC
CAWSLAGETQYF
>TRBJ2-1|TRBV7-9|TRBD2|many
TGTGCCAGCAGCCCCCGGGGCGGGAGCGCTTACAATGAGCAGTTCTTC
CASSPRGGSAYNEQFF
>TRBJ2-1|TRBV9|.|.
TGTGCCAGCAGCCGCAGCGATAGTGTCAATGAGCAGTTCTTC
CASSRSDSVNEQFF
>TRBJ2-3|TRBV28|TRBD2|many
TGTGCCAGCAGTCTAGCGGCCACGCACACAGATACGCAGTATTTT
CASSLAATHTDTQYF
>TRBJ2-7|TRBV28|.|few
TGTGCCACCAAGGACAGCTACGAGCAGTACTTC
CATKDSYEQYF
>TRBJ1-2|TRBV28|TRBD1|.
TGTGCCAGCAGTTGGGGACAGGTTTATGGCTACACCTTC
CASSWGQVYGYTF
>TRBJ1-2|TRBV6-1|.|.
TGTGCCAGCAGTGAAAGGGCCGGGACCGAGGGGTATGGCTACACCTTC
CASSERAGTEGYGYTF
>TRBJ1-1|TRBV25-1|.|many
TGTGCCAGCAGTGACCGCAGCCTGAACACTGAAGCTTTCTTT
CASSDRSLNTEAFF
>TRBJ1-1|TRBV29-1|.|.
TGCAGCGTTGAGGGTTTGGTTTACACTGAAGCTTTCTTT
CSVEGLVYTEAFF
>TRBJ2-7|TRBV30|TRBD1|.
TGTGCCTGGAGGGGCGGCAGGGGGTACTACGAGCAGTACTTC
CAWRGGRGYYEQYF